A selection of T cell receptor beta chains follows, all from one sample in a study of shared clonotypes between healthy human individuals. Clones were sequenced by immunoSEQ multiplex PCR, and TCRdb holds only the in-frame ones, with some missing. This sample has some 580,000 clones, with nearly 98% found just once. The specimen was naive CD8+ T cells sorted from blood. These receptors were collected from a man younger than 45 in good health. Each CDR3 is given with its conserved first and last residue. Size values are once, few and many counts, or a class for expanded clones, and some rows have none.

clone_size v_call cdr3_length cdr3_aa
- TRBV7-9 15 CASKPLGSSSYEQYF
- TRBV1 16 CTSSHASRDRQETQYF
once TRBV12-2 20 CASRLGRQGGGWGSNQPQHF
- TRBV5-5 15 CASSLEAGSSTKAFF
- TRBV7-6 15 CASSPEGSAYNEQFF
- TRBV29-1 13 CSAEFTIKGYAFF
- TRBV27 13 CASSFLGANVLTF
- TRBV6-5 11 CASRRGTEAFF
- TRBV7-2 17 CASSFATDGSGTDTQYF
- TRBV27 15 CASSLIRDREYEQYF
once TRBV28 12 CASTKTGSGYTF
- TRBV5-4 14 CASSLASSYNEQFF
- TRBV6-4 17 CASINGGSSSGANVLTF
- TRBV15 14 CATSRVGALTEAFF
- TRBV10-3 14 CAIRGLGENYGYTF
- TRBV27 14 CASSRTGVGYEQYF
- TRBV9 15 CASSFETSGSPEQFF
- TRBV4-1 14 CASSQDLGALEQFF
- TRBV6-5 14 CASGGTGAYNEQFF
- TRBV29-1 14 CSASLGQMQETQYF
- TRBV5-6 12 CASSLEGTGLFF
- TRBV5-1 14 CASSLANKLSEQFF
- TRBV29-1 15 CSVESSDQTTYEQYF
- TRBV19 14 CASSTGTAGYEQYF
- TRBV27 14 CASSLLAGGGEQYF
- TRBV29-1 15 CSAGGGTGSSYEQYF
- TRBV14 13 CASSQGLSYEQYF
- TRBV5-4 14 CASGISGSPDTQYF
- TRBV28 17 CASSLRGLAGSTDTQYF
- TRBV4-1 14 CASSQALRIYGYTF
- TRBV10-3 11 CAISETETQYF
- TRBV6-6 14 CASSYPGQNQPQHF
- TRBV30 13 CAITGISSYEQYF
- TRBV9 14 CASSVGSDEETQYF
- TRBV14 14 CASSHSRATDTQYF
- TRBV6-1 15 CASSSTAPSSYEQYF
- TRBV7-9 15 CASSFHRGSYNEQFF
- TRBV5-1 13 CASSIRANNEQFF
- TRBV2 15 CASSEPEKARETQYF
- TRBV10-2 16 CASGTSGRAGYNEQFF
- TRBV7-9 18 CASSLGLAGESSYNEQFF
- TRBV9 14 CASSVAAGVYEQYF
- TRBV7-8 14 CASSLDAGLETQYF
- TRBV2 11 CASSETGGTFF
- TRBV7-3 15 CASSYGSPSYNEQFF
- TRBV19 17 CASSLLLAADSYNEQFF
- TRBV27 13 CASSFQGSPEQYF
- TRBV4-3 14 CASSQDFSSYEQYF
- TRBV9 13 CASSAGGGNIQYF